A selection of T cell receptor beta chains follows, all from one sample in a study of response to subunit inactivated influenza vaccine. From the RT-PCR reads, TCRdb called clonotypes with MiXCR, one entry per CDR3 protein. Of under 850,000 distinct CDR3 sequences in the sample, roughly 18% are singletons; the top ten hold 11%. The sequenced sample was PBMCs from blood, obtained around 5 days after vaccination. The origin of the receptors is a man aged 50 or older who received an inactivated influenza vaccine. CDR3s include the opening cysteine and the closing phenylalanine or tryptophan. The D gene is left open where the match is weak. Clone size, where shown, is once, few, many, or a class for clones that have expanded.

clone_size	v_call	j_call	d_call	cdr3_nt	cdr3_aa
few	TRBV6-5	TRBJ2-1	TRBD1	TGTGCCAGCAGTTACTCCCCTGAGATCGGACGGACGGATCACAGGGGGTTCTTC	CASSYSPEIGRTDHRGFF
many	TRBV6-2/TRBV6-3	TRBJ1-5	.	TGTGCCAGCAGTTACGGAAGGATTGGCAATCAGCCCCAGCATTTT	CASSYGRIGNQPQHF
.	TRBV7-9	TRBJ2-5	.	TGTGCCAGCACCCCTTTCAGGGGCTATCAAGAGACCCAGTACTTC	CASTPFRGYQETQYF
.	TRBV6-2/TRBV6-3	TRBJ1-5	TRBD1	TGTGCCAGCACCGGGACAGTAGATCAGCCCCAGCATTTT	CASTGTVDQPQHF
few	TRBV7-9	TRBJ2-5	TRBD2	TGTGCCAGCAGCTTAGCCGGCGGGAGTGAGACCCAGTACTTC	CASSLAGGSETQYF
.	TRBV4-1	TRBJ2-5	TRBD1	TGCGCCAGCAGCCACTACGGGACAGGATTTCCCCAAGAGACCCAGTACTTC	CASSHYGTGFPQETQYF
.	TRBV5-5	TRBJ2-5	.	TGTGCCAGCAGCAAGCAGATGAGCGGTCAAGAGACCCAGTACTTC	CASSKQMSGQETQYF
few	TRBV4-2	TRBJ1-5	.	TGTGCCAGCAGCCTCGGTGACCGGGGAGGTCAGCCCCAGCATTTT	CASSLGDRGGQPQHF
.	TRBV24-1	TRBJ2-2	.	TGTGCCACCAGTGCTGCGCGGGACAGCTACACCGGGGAGCTGTTTTTT	CATSAARDSYTGELFF
many	TRBV7-2	TRBJ2-1	.	TGTGCCAGCAGCCCAGTCGGGGGAGAGCAGTTCTTC	CASSPVGGEQFF
few	TRBV5-1	TRBJ2-4	TRBD1	TGCGCCAGCAGCTTGGGTCTAAGGACAGGCGAAAACATTCAGTACTTC	CASSLGLRTGENIQYF
few	TRBV7-2	TRBJ2-1	TRBD2	TGTGCCAGCAGCCCACAACCAGCGGGAGGACGCAATGAGCAGTTCTTC	CASSPQPAGGRNEQFF
few	TRBV7-2	TRBJ2-5	.	TGTGCCAGCAGCTTAGCTGTATCTCAGGGTCTAGAGACCCAGTACTTC	CASSLAVSQGLETQYF
many	TRBV5-6	TRBJ2-7	TRBD2	TGTGCCAGCAGCTTATTAGCGGGAGGCTCCTACGAGCAGTACTTC	CASSLLAGGSYEQYF
many	TRBV4-2	TRBJ2-2	TRBD1	TGTGCCAGCAGCCAAGGGGACAGGGCGAACACCGGGGAGCTGTTTTTT	CASSQGDRANTGELFF
.	TRBV5-1	TRBJ1-1	TRBD1	TGCGCCAGCAGCTGGGGCAGGGGGGTGAACACTGAAGCTTTCTTT	CASSWGRGVNTEAFF
.	TRBV20-1	TRBJ2-7	.	TGCAGTGGGGTTGTAAACTCCTACGAGCAGTACTTC	CSGVVNSYEQYF
many	TRBV12-3/TRBV12-4	TRBJ2-7	TRBD1	TGTGCCAGCAGTAGGGGACAGGCAATCTACGAGCAGTACTTC	CASSRGQAIYEQYF
few	TRBV12-3/TRBV12-4	TRBJ1-3	.	TGTGCCAGCAGTTCGGACGTGAACACCATATATTTT	CASSSDVNTIYF
few	TRBV30	TRBJ1-6	TRBD1	TGTGCCTGGAGCGACAGGGTTTCACCCCTCCACTTT	CAWSDRVSPLHF
few	TRBV4-2	TRBJ2-4	.	TGTGCCAGCAGCCGAAGGGGGCAGGGGGAGGGCATTCAGTACTTC	CASSRRGQGEGIQYF
.	TRBV13	TRBJ2-7	TRBD1	TGTGCCAGCAGCCCTCAAACAGGGGGCGCTAGATACGAGCAGTACTTC	CASSPQTGGARYEQYF
.	TRBV27	TRBJ2-5	TRBD1	TGTGCCAGCAGTGACGACAGGGCCCGAGAGACCCAGTACTTC	CASSDDRARETQYF
.	TRBV7-2	TRBJ2-7	TRBD2	TGTGCCAGCAGCTTCGGACTAGCGGGGGAGGGAGAGCAGTACTTC	CASSFGLAGEGEQYF
few	TRBV29-1	TRBJ1-2	.	TGCAGCGTTGGGGACGCTAATGGCTACACCTTC	CSVGDANGYTF
.	TRBV7-2	TRBJ2-1	TRBD1	TGTGCCAGCAGCCGAGGCGGACTACAGGGGGGTAGGCAGTTCTTC	CASSRGGLQGGRQFF